The present T cell receptor beta chain was sequenced within a study of T-cell reconstitution after alpha-beta-depleted transplantation in children (dated by TCRdb to about 2016). Some background on the complete study: Using TCR repertoire profiling, the study followed T-cell immune reconstitution in a quantitative way in children after TCRalphabeta/CD19-depleted allogeneic hematopoietic cell transplantation. Overall study outcomes, separate from this receptor: The apparently early alphabetaT-cell count recovery about two months after transplant was reportedly dependent on only several hundred rapidly expanded clones derived from non-depleted graft cells. In some patients, high TCRbeta diversity at day 60 was attributed to recipient T cells and intrathymic progenitors that had survived conditioning. Over subsequent months, a decline in hyperexpanded clone frequencies was noted, and after one year, T-cell counts and TCRbeta diversity were mostly ascribed to newly produced T cells.

Taken with the paper, the label for treatment or condition translates to: allogeneic hematopoietic cell transplantation with graft depleted of TCRalphabeta T cells and CD19 B cells. Transplant recipients were children who received TCRalphabeta/CD19-depleted allogeneic hematopoietic cell grafts. The junction shows trimming of 1 base on V and 5 bases on J, plus 9 bases between the germline ends. The CDR3 holds 14 amino acids from the cysteine to the phenylalanine. Only the CDR3 part of the read is kept: 42 bases, read in frame from the first base. The germline V gene encodes CDR1 LGHNA and CDR2 YNFKEQ. The library was prepared using PCR. This sample was sequenced with an Illumina HiSeq 2500. TCR libraries were prepared with molecular barcoding, using unique molecular identifiers to normalize TCRbeta repertoire quantification. In-frame beta chains were kept once TCRdb had trimmed the public reads at Q25 with fastp and called clones with MiXCR. Entries are consolidated by CDR3 protein sequence, retaining the most common genes and DNA. The sample profile shows around 960,000 distinct CDR3 sequences; about 31% of them were found once. Over 25% of the sample is taken by the ten largest.

Turning to this clonotype: Its recognized antigen is unknown. It has no much larger one-base neighbor in the sample; base qualities were not kept.

The sequence was collected from a boy younger than two who had a stem cell transplant for SCID, so the T cells may come from the graft donor. Source: PBMCs, mostly from graft donor cells, taken 360 days after TCRalphabeta/CD19-depleted stem cell transplant. This chain is built from TRBV4-2 and TRBJ2-1; TRBD1 might be the D gene, on 5 matching bases. Here the CDR3 is given as CASSQGSRDNEQFF. The DNA sequence follows: TGTGCCAGCAGCCAAGGGTCCAGGGACAATGAGCAGTTCTTC.